This T cell receptor beta chain is drawn from a study of T cell responses to AZD1222 COVID-19 vaccine. Study overall: Combined were second doses at about 4 or about 12 weeks. Findings of the study overall: Vaccine-associated CD4 TCRs spanned spike, dominant at 160-218 and 743-854. Nearly half of spike-specific TCRs reportedly target variant regions that are unmutated in the B.1.351 and B.1.1.7 variants. Repertoire sampling happened only post peak T cell response.

As regards this clone: Its target is unknown.

TCRdb keeps only in-frame clones here, not all; method: immunoSEQ multiplex PCR. The sample consists of about 120,000 clones, more than 75% of them appearing once. The ends were cut back, 1 base at V and 5 bases at J, with 13 bases in the middle. Per the germline V gene, CDR1 is SGHRS and CDR2 is YFSETQ. This CDR3 contains 14 residues. The TCR sequence derives from an adult in good health. The gene calls are TRBV5-1 and TRBJ2-7; no definite D call. The source was peripheral blood, collected on day 0 of AZD1222 vaccination. CDR3 in amino acids: CASSLTSFPDEQYF. CDR3 DNA: TGCGCCAGCAGCTTGACAAGTTTTCCTGACGAGCAGTACTTC. Looking up the rest from reference TRBV5-1 and TRBJ2-7 gives the full variable domain: KAGVTQTPRYLIKTRGQQVTLSCSPISGHRSVSWYQQTPGQGLQFLFEYFSETQRNKGNFPGRFSGRQFSNSRSEMNVSTLELGDSALYLCASSLTSFPDEQYFGPGTRLTVT.